This is a list of T cell receptor beta chains from one sample in a study of CD39 and CD103 CD8 tumor-infiltrating T cells. Assay used: immunoSEQ multiplex PCR; TCRdb lists only in-frame clones, some missing. Of roughly 820 clones in the sample, roughly 70% were seen once. The sequenced material came from CD39- CD103+ CD8+ T cells sorted from the tumor. The receptors come from a human donor with head and neck squamous cell carcinoma. Both conserved end residues are part of each CDR3. D genes are given only for firm matches. Not every row has a clone size; where given, it reads once, few, many or a size class.

V gene	J gene	clone size	D gene	CDR3 DNA	CDR3 protein
TRBV11-2	TRBJ2-3	-	-	TGTGCCAGCAGCTCGTACGACACAGATACGCAGTATTTT	CASSSYDTDTQYF
TRBV6-6	TRBJ2-7	-	-	TGTGCCAGCAGTTACTTACAGACCTACGAGCAGTACTTC	CASSYLQTYEQYF
TRBV7-3	TRBJ2-3	-	TRBD2	TGTGCCAGCAGCTTATACAGCGGGGGGTACACAGATACGCAGTATTTT	CASSLYSGGYTDTQYF
TRBV5-4	TRBJ2-7	once	-	TGTGCCAGCAGCTTGGACAGTCGGGAGCAGTACTTC	CASSLDSREQYF
TRBV10-1	TRBJ2-1	-	TRBD2	TGCGCCACCGCCGGTAGCGGGATCAATGAGCAGTTCTTC	CATAGSGINEQFF
TRBV5-4	TRBJ1-2	-	TRBD1	TGTGCCAGCAGCCGAGGGACAGGGGATCGTTATGGCTACACCTTC	CASSRGTGDRYGYTF
TRBV18	TRBJ2-1	-	-	TGTGCCAGCCATTCCTCATCGGACTACAATGAGCAGTTCTTC	CASHSSSDYNEQFF
TRBV9	TRBJ1-2	-	-	TGTGCCAGCAGCGCACAGGACCATGGCTACACCTTC	CASSAQDHGYTF
TRBV9	TRBJ1-6	-	-	TGTGCCAGCAACCCGGGAACGAATAATTCACCCCTCCACTTT	CASNPGTNNSPLHF
TRBV28	TRBJ1-2	-	-	TGTGCCAGCAGTCCAAACGAAGTAGGACGGAACTATGGCTACACCTTC	CASSPNEVGRNYGYTF
TRBV4-2	TRBJ1-1	-	-	TGTGCCAGCAGCCGGTCCCCAAGAACCATGAACACTGAAGCTTTCTTT	CASSRSPRTMNTEAFF
TRBV5-1	TRBJ2-1	-	-	TGCGCCAGCAGCTGGGATCTCGGCAATGAGCAGTTCTTC	CASSWDLGNEQFF
TRBV5-1	TRBJ1-1	few	TRBD1	TGCGCCAGCAGCTTGGATCTCAGGGGGCTTGCAGCTTTCTTT	CASSLDLRGLAAFF
TRBV30	TRBJ1-3	large	-	TGTGCCTGGAAGGCCACTGGAAACACCATATATTTT	CAWKATGNTIYF
TRBV4-1	TRBJ2-1	-	TRBD1	TGCGCCAGCAGCCAAGCCGGGACAGGGGAGAGCAATGAGCAGTTCTTC	CASSQAGTGESNEQFF
TRBV7-8	TRBJ2-7	hyperexpanded	-	TGTGCCAGCAGCCCTCACCAGGGACCTTCCTACGAGCAGTACTTC	CASSPHQGPSYEQYF
TRBV19	TRBJ1-1	-	-	TGTGCCAGTCATACACGGGGGAACACTGAAGCTTTCTTT	CASHTRGNTEAFF
TRBV15	TRBJ1-1	-	-	TGTGCCACCAGCAGCGGGGGGGGCACTGAAGCTTTCTTT	CATSSGGGTEAFF
TRBV19	TRBJ1-6	once	-	TGTGCCAGTAGTACTGAGGGACTGCATGCGCCCCTCCACTTT	CASSTEGLHAPLHF
TRBV19	TRBJ1-6	once	-	TGTGCCAGTAGTATTAAAGGGGTGGGCTCACCCCTCCACTTT	CASSIKGVGSPLHF
TRBV4-2	TRBJ2-7	-	-	TGTGCCAGCAGCCAAGATTTCGACCCCTGGGGCGAGCAGTACTTC	CASSQDFDPWGEQYF
TRBV29-1	TRBJ2-7	few	-	TGCAGCGTTGTACAGGGATCCTACGAGCAGTACTTC	CSVVQGSYEQYF
TRBV10-2	TRBJ1-1	-	-	TGCGCCAGCAGTGAGTTGAACACTGAAGCTTTCTTT	CASSELNTEAFF
TRBV25-1	TRBJ2-2	-	TRBD1	TGTGCCAGCAGTCCGGACAGGGGGCACACCGGGGAGCTGTTTTTT	CASSPDRGHTGELFF
TRBV28	TRBJ1-4	few	-	TGTGCCAGCAACCCCGGCAGAAGTCAAAAACTGTTTTTT	CASNPGRSQKLFF
TRBV2	TRBJ2-5	once	-	TGTGCCAGCAGTGACTCGGAACTTGAGACCCAGTACTTC	CASSDSELETQYF
TRBV7-8	TRBJ2-7	-	TRBD1	TGTGCCAGCAGCCCTCAGGGGGCCAGCCGCGAGCAGTACTTC	CASSPQGASREQYF
TRBV4-1	TRBJ1-1	-	-	TGCGCCAGCAGCCTCCCTAGGGGGAGATTGAACACTGAAGCTTTCTTT	CASSLPRGRLNTEAFF
TRBV6-6	TRBJ1-1	large	-	TGTGCCAGCAGTTACTCACAGACAGCCCAAGCTTTCTTT	CASSYSQTAQAFF
TRBV7-6	TRBJ1-1	-	-	TGTGCCAGCAGCTTAGTACCTGGGGGGCGGACAATGAACACTGAAGCTTTCTTT	CASSLVPGGRTMNTEAFF
TRBV4-2	TRBJ1-4	-	-	TGTGCCAGCAGCCAAGAGGGGCCAAAACTGTTTTTT	CASSQEGPKLFF
TRBV9	TRBJ1-1	-	-	TGTGCCAGCAGCCGGGGGGCAGGTGAGAACACTGAAGCTTTCTTT	CASSRGAGENTEAFF
TRBV7-3	TRBJ2-7	few	-	TGTGCCAGCAGCTTAACGGGGAGCAACGAGCAGTACTTC	CASSLTGSNEQYF
TRBV6-5	TRBJ1-5	-	TRBD1	TGTGCCAGCAGCTCGACAGGGAACAAGCCCCAGCATTTT	CASSSTGNKPQHF
TRBV4-2	TRBJ1-2	-	TRBD1	TGTGCCAGCAGCCAAGAGGGGACAGGGGGGATTTATGGCTACACCTTC	CASSQEGTGGIYGYTF
TRBV9	TRBJ1-3	-	-	TGTGCCAGCAGCGTGAGGGGGACCCCTGGAAACACCATATATTTT	CASSVRGTPGNTIYF
TRBV5-8	TRBJ2-5	-	-	TGTGCCAGCAGCTTCGAGAGGAGAGAAAAAGAGACCCAGTACTTC	CASSFERREKETQYF
TRBV10-2	TRBJ2-3	-	-	TGCGCCAGCCGCGAGGGGCCGGGGGATACGCAGTATTTT	CASREGPGDTQYF
TRBV4-1	TRBJ1-1	few	-	TGCGCCAGCAGCCAGTGGCTGAGCACTGAAGCTTTCTTT	CASSQWLSTEAFF
TRBV19	TRBJ2-7	-	TRBD1	TGTGCCAGTAGTCCGGGGACAGGGATAGGCGAGCAGTACTTC	CASSPGTGIGEQYF
TRBV6-5	TRBJ2-3	-	-	TGTGCCAGCAGTTACTCAGTCACAGATACGCAGTATTTT	CASSYSVTDTQYF
TRBV28	TRBJ1-2	-	TRBD1	TGTGCCAGCAGTGACTCCGGGACAGGGGGCTATGGCTACACCTTC	CASSDSGTGGYGYTF
TRBV6-1	TRBJ2-5	-	TRBD2	TGTGCCAGCAGTGAAGCGACTAAAGCGGGCGGGGGGCTCTCATTAGGTACCCAGTACTTC	CASSEATKAGGGLSLGTQYF
TRBV7-3	TRBJ2-1	once	TRBD2	TGTGCCAGCAGCCAAGGACTAGCGGGGGGCCCCTACAATGAGCAGTTCTTC	CASSQGLAGGPYNEQFF
TRBV5-5	TRBJ2-1	-	TRBD1	TGTGCCAGCAGCCCCCGGGACAGCTCCTACAATGAGCAGTTCTTC	CASSPRDSSYNEQFF
TRBV28	TRBJ1-6	few	-	TGTGCCAGCGCCATGGGGGAGTCCTATAATTCACCCCTCCACTTT	CASAMGESYNSPLHF
TRBV2	TRBJ1-1	-	-	TGTGCCAGCAGTGTAGTCCTCTTGACAGGTTCGAAAACTGAAGCTTTCTTT	CASSVVLLTGSKTEAFF
TRBV9	TRBJ2-1	few	TRBD2	TGTGCCAGCACCCCCGGACTAGCCCCCAACAATGAGCAGTTCTTC	CASTPGLAPNNEQFF
TRBV6-6	TRBJ1-3	once	-	TGTGCTTCTGCAGTGGTTGTGTCTGGAAACACCATATATTTT	CASAVVVSGNTIYF
TRBV27	TRBJ2-1	-	TRBD2	TGTGCCAGCAGCACCCGGACTAGGGCCCTCTACAATGAGCAGTTCTTC	CASSTRTRALYNEQFF
TRBV7-9	TRBJ1-5	few	-	TGTGCCAGCAGCTTAGGAGCTAGTGAACAGCCCCAGCATTTT	CASSLGASEQPQHF
TRBV29-1	TRBJ1-1	-	-	TGCAGCGTTGGTGGGTCGAACACTGAAGCTTTCTTT	CSVGGSNTEAFF
TRBV28	TRBJ2-7	-	-	TGTGCCAGCAGCCGTCCGGGAAAGAGCGAGCAGTACTTC	CASSRPGKSEQYF
TRBV6-1	TRBJ2-2	-	-	TGTGCCAGCAGTCCTGTGTACACCGGGGAGCTGTTTTTT	CASSPVYTGELFF
TRBV6-5	TRBJ1-2	-	-	TGTGCCAGCAGTGCCTCTGGGGGTTACTATGGCTACACCTTC	CASSASGGYYGYTF
TRBV5-4	TRBJ2-7	few	-	TGTGCCAGCAGCTTGGGACAGAGCTCCTACGAGCAGTACTTC	CASSLGQSSYEQYF
TRBV4-1	TRBJ2-7	-	-	TGCGCCAGCAGCCAGACAGGAGGCTACGAGCAGTACTTC	CASSQTGGYEQYF